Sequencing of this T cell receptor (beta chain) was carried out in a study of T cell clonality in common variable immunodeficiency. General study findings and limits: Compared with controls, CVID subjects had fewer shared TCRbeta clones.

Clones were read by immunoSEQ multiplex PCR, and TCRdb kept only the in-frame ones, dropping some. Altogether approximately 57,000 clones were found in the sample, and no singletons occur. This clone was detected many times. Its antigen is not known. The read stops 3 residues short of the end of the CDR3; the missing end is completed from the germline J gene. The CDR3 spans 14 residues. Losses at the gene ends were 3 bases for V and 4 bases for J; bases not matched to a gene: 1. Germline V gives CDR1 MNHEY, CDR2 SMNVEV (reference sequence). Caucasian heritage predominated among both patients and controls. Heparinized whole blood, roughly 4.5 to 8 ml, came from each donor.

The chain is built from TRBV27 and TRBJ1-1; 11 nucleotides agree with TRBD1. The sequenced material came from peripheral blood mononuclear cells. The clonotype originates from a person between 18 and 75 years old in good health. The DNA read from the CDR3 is TGTGCCAGCAGTTTGGGGACAGGGGGCACTGAA. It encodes CASSLGTGGTE. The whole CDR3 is CASSLGTGGTEAFF.